A single TCR beta chain is shown here with its context. The germline gives CDR1 LGHNA, CDR2 YSLEER. The germline V and J ends were trimmed by 1 base and 3 bases, with 24 bases remaining between them. This CDR3 is built from 19 residues. Together with a sample-barcoded 5' primer, a J-beta primer mix was included in a second PCR lasting about 6 to 11 cycles. TCRdb re-derived calls from the 5' RACE reads in MiXCR, one entry per CDR3 protein. The table includes about 1.1 million distinct CDR3 sequences, around two fifths detected once. The sample comes from a study of blood T cells in healthy people across ages.

Sequences were obtained from blood. The chain employs TRBV4-3 and TRBJ1-2; D may be TRBD1 (6 bases). The clonotype was recovered from a man younger than 35 in good health. Here the CDR3 DNA reads TGCGCCAGCAGCCAAGTAGGGCCCACAGGGTCCAGGGGATACTATGGCTACACCTTC. It translates to CASSQVGPTGSRGYYGYTF.